This T cell receptor (beta chain) was sequenced in a study of graft-versus-host responses after intestinal transplantation. Whole-study context: Anti-thymocyte globulin induction preceded roughly 3 years of tacrolimus and steroid maintenance in all recipients.

This CDR3 spans 14 amino acids. Germline CDR1 is SGHNT and CDR2 is YYREEE (reference sequence). With 1 base removed from V and 6 bases from J, the gap between germline ends came to 13 bases. About this clone: What it binds is not known.

The assay was immunoSEQ multiplex PCR, and TCRdb's table has in-frame clones only and misses some. The table lists over 80,000 clones, around 86% of them singletons. Study-level points and caveats: High graft-versus-host to host-versus-graft clonal ratios were seen in allografts of patients with graft-donor T cell macrochimerism. Ileal or blood samples showed some GvH clones first, and such clones were also found in recipient marrow. Peak circulating GvH clone levels tracked with early post-transplant HvG declines.

The sequencing used PBMCs, collected 255 days after intestinal transplant. This chain uses TRBV5-4 with TRBJ1-2, with D unclear. The origin of this receptor is a human patient who received an intestinal transplant, so some T cells may come from the graft donor. The CDR3 is CASSLYGLKDGYTF. DNA of the CDR3: TGTGCCAGCAGCTTGTACGGGCTTAAGGATGGCTACACCTTC.